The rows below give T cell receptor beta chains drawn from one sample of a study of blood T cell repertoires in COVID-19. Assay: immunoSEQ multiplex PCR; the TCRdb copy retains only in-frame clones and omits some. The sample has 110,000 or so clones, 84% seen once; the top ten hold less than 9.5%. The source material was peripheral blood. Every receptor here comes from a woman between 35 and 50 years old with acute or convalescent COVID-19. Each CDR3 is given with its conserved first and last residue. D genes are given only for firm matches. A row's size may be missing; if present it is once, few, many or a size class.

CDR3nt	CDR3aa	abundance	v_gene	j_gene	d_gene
TGTGCCAGCAGCTTACGGGCAGGGCTGCAGGAAAAACTGTTTTTT	CASSLRAGLQEKLFF	-	TRBV7-9	TRBJ1-4	-
TGTGCCAGCAGCTCCGGGACAGGTTATTCACCCCTCCACTTT	CASSSGTGYSPLHF	-	TRBV14	TRBJ1-6	TRBD1
TGTGCCAGCAGCGTAGTACCGGGACAGGTATCTGGAAACACCATATATTTT	CASSVVPGQVSGNTIYF	-	TRBV9	TRBJ1-3	TRBD1
TGTGCTAGCCGGAACACTGAAGCTTTCTTT	CASRNTEAFF	-	TRBV12-5	TRBJ1-1	-
TGTGCCAGCAGCTTAGGTCCTAGCGGGGGGTACACAGATACGCAGTATTTT	CASSLGPSGGYTDTQYF	-	TRBV11-2	TRBJ2-3	TRBD2
TGTGCCAGCTCACCACGTGGGCAAATCTATAGCAATCAGCCCCAGCATTTT	CASSPRGQIYSNQPQHF	-	TRBV18	TRBJ1-5	-
TGTGCCAGCAGTCTCGGACACTCCTCACCCCTCCACTTT	CASSLGHSSPLHF	few	TRBV7-9	TRBJ1-6	-
TGTGCCAGTAGTCAACCGGGACAGGGAAAGGGGGCTTTCTTT	CASSQPGQGKGAFF	-	TRBV19	TRBJ1-1	TRBD1
TGTGCCAGCAGCCAAGATGGAGTGAACACTGAAGCTTTCTTT	CASSQDGVNTEAFF	-	TRBV3-1/TRBV3-2	TRBJ1-1	-
TGTGCCAGCAGTGAAGTGGTGGGGGGAGAGACCCAGTACTTC	CASSEVVGGETQYF	-	TRBV2	TRBJ2-5	-